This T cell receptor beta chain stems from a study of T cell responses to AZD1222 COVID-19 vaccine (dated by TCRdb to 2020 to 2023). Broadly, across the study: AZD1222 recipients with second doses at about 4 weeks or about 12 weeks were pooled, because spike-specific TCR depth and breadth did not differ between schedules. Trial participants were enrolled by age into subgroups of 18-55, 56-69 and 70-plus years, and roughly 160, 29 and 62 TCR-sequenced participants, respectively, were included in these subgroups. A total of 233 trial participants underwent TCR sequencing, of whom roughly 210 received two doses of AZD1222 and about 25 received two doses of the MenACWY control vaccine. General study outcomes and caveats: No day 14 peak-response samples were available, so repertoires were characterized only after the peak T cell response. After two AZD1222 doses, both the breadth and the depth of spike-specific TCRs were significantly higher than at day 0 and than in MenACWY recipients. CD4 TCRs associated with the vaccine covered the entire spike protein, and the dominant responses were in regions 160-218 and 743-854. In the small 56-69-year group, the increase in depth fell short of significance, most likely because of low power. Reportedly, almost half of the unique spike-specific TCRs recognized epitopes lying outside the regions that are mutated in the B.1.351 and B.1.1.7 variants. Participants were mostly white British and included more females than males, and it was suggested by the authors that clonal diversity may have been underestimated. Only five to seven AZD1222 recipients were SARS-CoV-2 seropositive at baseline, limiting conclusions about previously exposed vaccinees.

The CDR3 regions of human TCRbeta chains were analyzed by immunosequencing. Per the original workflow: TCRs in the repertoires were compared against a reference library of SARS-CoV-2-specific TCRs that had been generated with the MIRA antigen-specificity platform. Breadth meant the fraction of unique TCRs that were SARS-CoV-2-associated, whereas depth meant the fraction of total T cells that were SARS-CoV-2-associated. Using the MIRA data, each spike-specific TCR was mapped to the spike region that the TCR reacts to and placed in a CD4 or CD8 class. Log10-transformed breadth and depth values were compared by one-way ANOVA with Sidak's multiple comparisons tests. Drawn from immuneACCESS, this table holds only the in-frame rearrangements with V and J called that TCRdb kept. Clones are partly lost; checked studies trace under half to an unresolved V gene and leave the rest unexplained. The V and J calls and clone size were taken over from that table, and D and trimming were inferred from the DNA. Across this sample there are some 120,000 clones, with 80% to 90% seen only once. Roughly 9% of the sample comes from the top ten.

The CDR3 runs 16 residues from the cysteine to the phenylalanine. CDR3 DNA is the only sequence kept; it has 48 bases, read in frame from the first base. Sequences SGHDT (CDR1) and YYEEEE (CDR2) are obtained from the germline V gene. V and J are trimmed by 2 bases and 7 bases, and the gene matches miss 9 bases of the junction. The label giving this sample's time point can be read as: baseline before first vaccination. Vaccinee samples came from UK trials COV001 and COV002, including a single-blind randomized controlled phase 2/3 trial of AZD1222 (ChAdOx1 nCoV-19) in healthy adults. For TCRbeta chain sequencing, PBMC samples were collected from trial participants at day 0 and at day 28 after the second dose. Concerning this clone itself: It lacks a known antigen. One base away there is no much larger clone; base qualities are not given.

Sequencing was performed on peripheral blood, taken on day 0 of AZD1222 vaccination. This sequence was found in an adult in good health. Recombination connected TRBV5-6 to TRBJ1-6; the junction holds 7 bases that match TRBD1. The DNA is TGTGCCAGCAGCTTTTTAGGGGGCGCGGGGAATTCACCCCTCCACTTT. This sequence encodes CASSFLGGAGNSPLHF.